A selection of T cell receptor beta chains follows, all from one sample in a study of T-cell memory formation after mild COVID-19. TCRdb called the 5' RACE reads again in MiXCR, with one record for every CDR3 protein. The sample holds roughly 120,000 distinct CDR3 sequences, 15% to 20% seen once. Sample: PBMCs or a T cell subset sorted from them (not recorded which). The receptors originated from an adult woman who had mild COVID-19 (a few samples of this study predate the infection). Cell type and time point are not known. CDR3s include the opening cysteine and the closing phenylalanine or tryptophan. A D gene is named only where the DNA matches it firmly. Size tells how often a clone was seen (once, few, many) or the class of an expanded clone, and some rows leave it out.

clone_size: .; cdr3_length: 12; v_call: TRBV15; j_call: TRBJ2-2; d_call: .; cdr3_nt: TGTGCCATTAGGGGGAACACCGGGGAGCTGTTTTTT; cdr3_aa: CAIRGNTGELFF
clone_size: .; cdr3_length: 13; v_call: TRBV5-1; j_call: TRBJ2-1; d_call: .; cdr3_nt: TGCGCCAGCAGCCTCCTAGGTAGAGTTGGGAAGTTCTTC; cdr3_aa: CASSLLGRVGKFF
clone_size: .; cdr3_length: 17; v_call: TRBV2; j_call: TRBJ2-5; d_call: TRBD1; cdr3_nt: TGTGCCAGCAGCCCCGGCAGGACAGGGGTGGTCCAAGAGACCCAGTACTTC; cdr3_aa: CASSPGRTGVVQETQYF
clone_size: few; cdr3_length: 13; v_call: TRBV2; j_call: TRBJ2-6; d_call: .; cdr3_nt: TGTGCCAGCAGCAACTCTGGGGCCAACGTCCTGACTTTC; cdr3_aa: CASSNSGANVLTF
clone_size: few; cdr3_length: 16; v_call: TRBV13; j_call: TRBJ2-5; d_call: .; cdr3_nt: TGTGCCAGCAGCTCCGTACTACAGGGGAGGAGGGAGACCCAGTACTTC; cdr3_aa: CASSSVLQGRRETQYF
clone_size: .; cdr3_length: 16; v_call: TRBV7-9; j_call: TRBJ2-1; d_call: .; cdr3_nt: TGTGCCAGCAGCTTAAGTGGACCGCCGAAAAGTAATGAGCAGTTCTTC; cdr3_aa: CASSLSGPPKSNEQFF
clone_size: few; cdr3_length: 16; v_call: TRBV29-1; j_call: TRBJ2-2; d_call: TRBD1; cdr3_nt: TGCAGCGTTCCCCGGGACAGGGGGTCGAACACCGGGGAGCTGTTTTTT; cdr3_aa: CSVPRDRGSNTGELFF
clone_size: .; cdr3_length: 14; v_call: TRBV9; j_call: TRBJ2-2; d_call: TRBD1; cdr3_nt: TGTGCCAGCAGCGCCCAGCAGGGGGTCGGGGAGCTGTTTTTT; cdr3_aa: CASSAQQGVGELFF
clone_size: .; cdr3_length: 17; v_call: TRBV5-5; j_call: TRBJ1-5; d_call: .; cdr3_nt: TGTGCCAGCAGCTTTCGGGACGCAGACTATAGCAATCAGCCCCAGCATTTT; cdr3_aa: CASSFRDADYSNQPQHF
clone_size: .; cdr3_length: 19; v_call: TRBV28; j_call: TRBJ2-6; d_call: .; cdr3_nt: TGTGCCAGCACACCTATGAGGGGGATGGCCCTCTCTGGGGCCAACGTCCTGACTTTC; cdr3_aa: CASTPMRGMALSGANVLTF
clone_size: .; cdr3_length: 15; v_call: TRBV12-3/TRBV12-4; j_call: TRBJ2-1; d_call: TRBD1; cdr3_nt: TGTGCCAGCAGTTTATACAGGGGGGCCTACAATGAGCAGTTCTTC; cdr3_aa: CASSLYRGAYNEQFF
clone_size: many; cdr3_length: 17; v_call: TRBV4-1; j_call: TRBJ2-4; d_call: .; cdr3_nt: TGCGCCAGCAGCCAAGATATTCCAGGGTCTGTCGTAGACATTCAGTACTTC; cdr3_aa: CASSQDIPGSVVDIQYF
clone_size: few; cdr3_length: 12; v_call: TRBV6-4; j_call: TRBJ1-2; d_call: .; cdr3_nt: TGTGCCAGCAGTGACGAGTTAGGCGGCTACACCTTC; cdr3_aa: CASSDELGGYTF
clone_size: few; cdr3_length: 16; v_call: TRBV15; j_call: TRBJ2-1; d_call: .; cdr3_nt: TGTGCCACCAGCAGAGATTTATGGGCAGGGACCAATGAGCAGTTCTTC; cdr3_aa: CATSRDLWAGTNEQFF
clone_size: .; cdr3_length: 14; v_call: TRBV7-9; j_call: TRBJ2-7; d_call: TRBD2; cdr3_nt: TGTGCCAGCAGCTTGCCGGGACTAGAATACGAGCAGTACTTC; cdr3_aa: CASSLPGLEYEQYF
clone_size: few; cdr3_length: 17; v_call: TRBV7-6; j_call: TRBJ2-3; d_call: TRBD2; cdr3_nt: TGTGCCAGCAGCCACCCAACTAGCGGGACCTTGTCAGATACGCAGTATTTT; cdr3_aa: CASSHPTSGTLSDTQYF
clone_size: .; cdr3_length: 15; v_call: TRBV14; j_call: TRBJ1-1; d_call: TRBD1; cdr3_nt: TGTGCCAGCAGCCACCTGGACAGGGTTTACACTCAAGCTTTCTTT; cdr3_aa: CASSHLDRVYTQAFF
clone_size: .; cdr3_length: 15; v_call: TRBV10-3; j_call: TRBJ1-3; d_call: .; cdr3_nt: TGTGCCATCAGTGATTCCGGGGGGACTGGAAACACCATATATTTT; cdr3_aa: CAISDSGGTGNTIYF
clone_size: .; cdr3_length: 12; v_call: TRBV5-1; j_call: TRBJ2-2; d_call: .; cdr3_nt: TGCGCCAGCAGCTCCAGGGTCGGGGAGCTGTTTTTT; cdr3_aa: CASSSRVGELFF
clone_size: .; cdr3_length: 14; v_call: TRBV11-2; j_call: TRBJ2-1; d_call: .; cdr3_nt: TGTGCCAGCATGGAAGAGGTCCTTTACAATGAGCAGTTCTTC; cdr3_aa: CASMEEVLYNEQFF
clone_size: few; cdr3_length: 16; v_call: TRBV12-2; j_call: TRBJ2-7; d_call: .; cdr3_nt: TGTGCAAGTCGCAACTCCGGGACAGAGAATTCCTACGAGCAGTACTTC; cdr3_aa: CASRNSGTENSYEQYF
clone_size: few; cdr3_length: 16; v_call: TRBV2; j_call: TRBJ2-7; d_call: .; cdr3_nt: TGTGCCAGCGAGTACTTCCCCCAGGGACTCACGTACGAGCAGTACTTC; cdr3_aa: CASEYFPQGLTYEQYF
clone_size: .; cdr3_length: 10; v_call: TRBV29-1; j_call: TRBJ2-3; d_call: .; cdr3_nt: TGCAGCGCCGGCACAGATACGAAGTATTTT; cdr3_aa: CSAGTDTKYF
clone_size: .; cdr3_length: 15; v_call: TRBV25-1; j_call: TRBJ2-5; d_call: TRBD2; cdr3_nt: TGTGCCAGCAGTGAGAGCGGGGGAGACCAAGAGACCCAGTACTTC; cdr3_aa: CASSESGGDQETQYF
clone_size: few; cdr3_length: 18; v_call: TRBV11-2; j_call: TRBJ2-3; d_call: TRBD1; cdr3_nt: TGTGCCAGCGGTTCACCCGGGACAGGCCTTTCTAGCACAGATACGCAGTATTTT; cdr3_aa: CASGSPGTGLSSTDTQYF
clone_size: .; cdr3_length: 15; v_call: TRBV9; j_call: TRBJ2-7; d_call: .; cdr3_nt: TGTGCCAGCAGCCCATGGGACTCCCCGGCCTACGAGCAGTACTTC; cdr3_aa: CASSPWDSPAYEQYF
clone_size: few; cdr3_length: 13; v_call: TRBV20-1; j_call: TRBJ2-3; d_call: TRBD1; cdr3_nt: TGCAGTGCCGCTCGGGACAGTCAAAGTACGCAGTATTTT; cdr3_aa: CSAARDSQSTQYF
clone_size: few; cdr3_length: 17; v_call: TRBV15; j_call: TRBJ2-5; d_call: .; cdr3_nt: TGTGCCACCAGCAGAAGGGGCCCGGGGTATCCCCAAGAGACCCAGTACTTC; cdr3_aa: CATSRRGPGYPQETQYF
clone_size: few; cdr3_length: 14; v_call: TRBV15; j_call: TRBJ2-7; d_call: TRBD1; cdr3_nt: TGTGCCACCAGCAGAGGACAGGGGCTCTACGAGCAGTACTTC; cdr3_aa: CATSRGQGLYEQYF
clone_size: .; cdr3_length: 14; v_call: TRBV19; j_call: TRBJ2-4; d_call: .; cdr3_nt: TGTGCCACAGGGGATGAACTAGCCAAAAACATTCAGTACTTC; cdr3_aa: CATGDELAKNIQYF
clone_size: few; cdr3_length: 14; v_call: TRBV10-3; j_call: TRBJ1-1; d_call: TRBD1; cdr3_nt: TGTGCCATCGCTCAGGACAGGGGGGACGCTGAAGCTTTCTTT; cdr3_aa: CAIAQDRGDAEAFF
clone_size: .; cdr3_length: 16; v_call: TRBV4-3; j_call: TRBJ1-4; d_call: TRBD1; cdr3_nt: TGCGCCAGCAGCCAAGATATAGGACAGGGAGGGGAAAAACTGTTTTTT; cdr3_aa: CASSQDIGQGGEKLFF
clone_size: .; cdr3_length: 13; v_call: TRBV4-2; j_call: TRBJ1-3; d_call: .; cdr3_nt: TGTGCCAGCAGCCAAGACCTCAGAAACACCATATATTTT; cdr3_aa: CASSQDLRNTIYF
clone_size: many; cdr3_length: 16; v_call: TRBV4-1; j_call: TRBJ2-1; d_call: .; cdr3_nt: TGCGCCAGCAGCCAACTGTTGACAGGATTCGACAATGAGCAGTTCTTC; cdr3_aa: CASSQLLTGFDNEQFF
clone_size: .; cdr3_length: 15; v_call: TRBV4-2; j_call: TRBJ2-7; d_call: TRBD2; cdr3_nt: TGTGCCGGCAGCCAAGGGGCTAGCGGGGGCTACGAGCAGTACTTC; cdr3_aa: CAGSQGASGGYEQYF
clone_size: many; cdr3_length: 12; v_call: TRBV29-1; j_call: TRBJ2-7; d_call: TRBD1; cdr3_nt: TGCAGCGTTGACAGGGGGACGGACGAGCAGTACTTC; cdr3_aa: CSVDRGTDEQYF
clone_size: .; cdr3_length: 12; v_call: TRBV13; j_call: TRBJ2-5; d_call: .; cdr3_nt: TGTGCCAGCGGGCCGCTGCAAGAGACCCAGTACTTC; cdr3_aa: CASGPLQETQYF
clone_size: few; cdr3_length: 16; v_call: TRBV4-3; j_call: TRBJ2-1; d_call: .; cdr3_nt: TGCGCCAGCAGCCAAGACTACGGCGGGTCCTACAATGAGCAGTTCTTC; cdr3_aa: CASSQDYGGSYNEQFF
clone_size: .; cdr3_length: 15; v_call: TRBV20-1; j_call: TRBJ1-5; d_call: TRBD1; cdr3_nt: TGCAGTGCTAGAGTTGCGGGACAGAACAATCAGCCCCAGCATTTT; cdr3_aa: CSARVAGQNNQPQHF
clone_size: many; cdr3_length: 15; v_call: TRBV2; j_call: TRBJ2-2; d_call: .; cdr3_nt: TGTGCCAGCAGTGATCCAACAGAATACACCGGGGAGCTGTTTTTT; cdr3_aa: CASSDPTEYTGELFF
clone_size: many; cdr3_length: 13; v_call: TRBV6-5; j_call: TRBJ2-3; d_call: .; cdr3_nt: TGTGCCAGCAGTTACGACGAAACCAATACGCAGTATTTT; cdr3_aa: CASSYDETNTQYF
clone_size: .; cdr3_length: 20; v_call: TRBV5-1; j_call: TRBJ2-3; d_call: TRBD2; cdr3_nt: TGCGCCAGCAGCTTGGTAAATCGTCTAGCGGGGCAATCTAACACAGATACGCAGTATTTT; cdr3_aa: CASSLVNRLAGQSNTDTQYF
clone_size: few; cdr3_length: 14; v_call: TRBV12-3/TRBV12-4; j_call: TRBJ2-2; d_call: TRBD2; cdr3_nt: TGTGCCAGCAGAAAACTAGCGAGCACCGGGGAGCTGTTTTTT; cdr3_aa: CASRKLASTGELFF
clone_size: many; cdr3_length: 17; v_call: TRBV5-5; j_call: TRBJ2-3; d_call: .; cdr3_nt: TGTGCCAGCAGCTTGGGCTTCGGAGGTTGGGATCAGGGTACGCAGTATTTT; cdr3_aa: CASSLGFGGWDQGTQYF
clone_size: .; cdr3_length: 14; v_call: TRBV11-2; j_call: TRBJ2-7; d_call: TRBD2; cdr3_nt: TGTGCCAGCAGCTTCTCCGGGACTACCTACGAGCAGTACTTC; cdr3_aa: CASSFSGTTYEQYF
clone_size: few; cdr3_length: 14; v_call: TRBV12-3/TRBV12-4; j_call: TRBJ1-6; d_call: .; cdr3_nt: TGTGCCAGCAGGATGCCGATCTATAATTCACCCCTCCACTTT; cdr3_aa: CASRMPIYNSPLHF
clone_size: few; cdr3_length: 13; v_call: TRBV11-1; j_call: TRBJ1-6; d_call: .; cdr3_nt: TGTGCCAGCAGCTTAAAGATCGATTCACCCCTCCACTTT; cdr3_aa: CASSLKIDSPLHF
clone_size: .; cdr3_length: 11; v_call: TRBV2; j_call: TRBJ2-5; d_call: .; cdr3_nt: TGTGCCAGCAGTTACCAGGGGACCCAGTACTTC; cdr3_aa: CASSYQGTQYF
clone_size: .; cdr3_length: 14; v_call: TRBV18; j_call: TRBJ1-1; d_call: .; cdr3_nt: TGTGCCAGCTCGCCGACAGACCTGAACACTGAAGCTTTCTTT; cdr3_aa: CASSPTDLNTEAFF
clone_size: few; cdr3_length: 14; v_call: TRBV7-9; j_call: TRBJ1-5; d_call: TRBD1; cdr3_nt: TGTGCCAGCAGCCCGACAGGGCGGGCGGATCCCCAGCATTTT; cdr3_aa: CASSPTGRADPQHF
clone_size: .; cdr3_length: 15; v_call: TRBV3-1; j_call: TRBJ2-1; d_call: TRBD2; cdr3_nt: TGTGCCAGCAGTCTGGCGGGAGAGTTTCACAATGAGCAGTTCTTC; cdr3_aa: CASSLAGEFHNEQFF
clone_size: .; cdr3_length: 16; v_call: TRBV27; j_call: TRBJ2-4; d_call: .; cdr3_nt: TGTGCCAGCAGTTTATACAGCGGGCAAGCCAAAAACATTCAGTACTTC; cdr3_aa: CASSLYSGQAKNIQYF